A selection of T cell receptor beta chains follows, all from one sample in a study of beta chain features in type 1 diabetes. Repertoires were generated with immunoSEQ multiplex PCR, while TCRdb's copy carries only in-frame clones and drops some. The sample gives 200,000 to 250,000 clones, 16% of which show up once; about 0.085% is in the top ten. The specimen was naive CD4+ T cells from blood. The receptors here all came from a man aged 30 to 39 with type 1 diabetes. Both conserved end residues are part of each CDR3. A D gene is named only where the DNA matches it firmly. Clone size, where shown, is once, few, many, or a class for clones that have expanded.

>TRBD2|-|TRBJ2-1|TRBV6-5
CASSYLSSGRDEQFF
>-|-|TRBJ2-2|TRBV29-1
CSVGGVGGTGELFF
>TRBD1|-|TRBJ2-7|TRBV7-8
CASSLGQGAEQYF
>TRBD2|-|TRBJ2-1|TRBV5-4
CASRLAGGSNEQFF
>-|-|TRBJ2-1|TRBV19
CASSIGRTRDASYNEQFF
>TRBD1|-|TRBJ2-3|TRBV5-6
CASSLGDRGYTDTQYF
>-|-|TRBJ2-5|TRBV4-1
CASSQGGAGKETQYF
>-|few|TRBJ1-1|TRBV11-2
CASTVQLGTEAFF
>TRBD2|-|TRBJ2-4|TRBV7-8
CASSSLAGAKNIQYF
>-|few|TRBJ2-1|TRBV29-1
CSVVGRVVDEQFF
>TRBD2|few|TRBJ2-1|TRBV5-1
CASSLLAGDWTEQFF
>-|-|TRBJ2-1|TRBV18
CASSPRLGDYNEQFF
>-|few|TRBJ2-1|TRBV7-9
CASSYPRPIEQFF
>TRBD1|-|TRBJ2-4|TRBV28
CASSTGGITKNIQYF
>-|few|TRBJ1-5|TRBV29-1
CSVGAGNQPQHF
>TRBD2|-|TRBJ2-1|TRBV7-9
CASKYGTSGRNEQFF
>TRBD1|-|TRBJ2-6|TRBV30
CAWSRGGAGANVLTF
>-|-|TRBJ2-3|TRBV13
CASSSSKVTDTQYF
>-|few|TRBJ1-1|TRBV5-4
CASSFGQFNTEAFF
>TRBD2|few|TRBJ2-7|TRBV7-9
CASSSGLAGDEQYF
>TRBD1|few|TRBJ2-7|TRBV10-3
CAISDDRGYEQYF
>-|few|TRBJ2-7|TRBV21-1
CASSSDRAFFEQYF
>-|few|TRBJ2-7|TRBV7-2
CASSSRQGSRERGTYEQYF
>-|few|TRBJ2-6|TRBV9
CASSPRGRSGANVLTF
>TRBD2|-|TRBJ2-1|TRBV29-1
CSVELAGIYNEQFF
>-|-|TRBJ2-1|TRBV20-1
CSASGNNEQFF
>-|-|TRBJ2-1|TRBV29-1
CSVEVQGGYNEQFF
>TRBD1|-|TRBJ2-5|TRBV7-2
CASSSIALGTAETQYF
>-|-|TRBJ1-3|TRBV30
CAWSTAGRYSSGNTIYF
>TRBD2|few|TRBJ2-5|TRBV5-6
CASRTTSVETQYF
>-|-|TRBJ2-3|TRBV10-3
CAISERGSGTDTQYF
>TRBD2|-|TRBJ2-7|TRBV29-1
CSVLGLAGVKSEQYF
>-|few|TRBJ1-4|TRBV27
CASSSSAEEKLFF